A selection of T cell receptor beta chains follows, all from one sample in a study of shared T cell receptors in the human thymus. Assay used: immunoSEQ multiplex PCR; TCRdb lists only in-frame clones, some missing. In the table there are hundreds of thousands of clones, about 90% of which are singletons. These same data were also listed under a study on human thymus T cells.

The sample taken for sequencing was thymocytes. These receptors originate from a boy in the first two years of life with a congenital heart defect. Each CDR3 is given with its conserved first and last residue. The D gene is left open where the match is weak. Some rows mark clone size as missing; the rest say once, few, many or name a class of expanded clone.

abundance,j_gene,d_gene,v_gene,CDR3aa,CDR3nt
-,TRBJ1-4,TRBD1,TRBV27,CASRIGTGSANEKLFF,TGTGCCAGCAGGATCGGGACAGGGTCGGCTAATGAAAAACTGTTTTTT
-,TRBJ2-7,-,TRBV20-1,CSVRGSYEQYF,TGCAGTGTCAGGGGCTCCTACGAGCAGTACTTC
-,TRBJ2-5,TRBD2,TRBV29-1,CSVILAGGQETQYF,TGCAGCGTAATACTAGCGGGGGGGCAAGAGACCCAGTACTTC
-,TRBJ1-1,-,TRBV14,CASREGTSLSLEGEYTEAFF,TGTGCCAGCAGAGAGGGCACTTCCTTGAGTTTGGAGGGAGAATACACTGAAGCTTTCTTT
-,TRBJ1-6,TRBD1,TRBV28,CASSPFPDRGNSPLHF,TGTGCCAGCAGTCCCTTCCCGGACAGGGGGAATTCACCCCTCCACTTT
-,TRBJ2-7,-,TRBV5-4,CASSIRLVEPYEQYF,TGTGCCAGCAGCATCAGACTAGTCGAGCCCTACGAGCAGTACTTC
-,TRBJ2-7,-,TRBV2,CASSEYGGPREQYF,TGTGCCAGCAGTGAATATGGTGGCCCTAGGGAGCAGTACTTC
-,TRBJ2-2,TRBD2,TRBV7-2,CASSPRLAERGGELFF,TGTGCCAGCAGCCCCCGACTAGCGGAGAGGGGCGGGGAGCTGTTTTTT
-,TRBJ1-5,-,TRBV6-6,CASSTQGNSNQPQHF,TGTGCCAGCAGCACCCAGGGGAATAGCAATCAGCCCCAGCATTTT
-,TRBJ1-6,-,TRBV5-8,CASSLRLHPPTNSYNSPLHF,TGTGCCAGCAGCTTGAGGTTACATCCACCTACTAACTCCTATAATTCACCCCTCCACTTT
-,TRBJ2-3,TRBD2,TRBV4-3,CASSQGNGTSITDTQYF,TGCGCCAGCAGCCAAGGGAACGGGACTAGCATCACAGATACGCAGTATTTT
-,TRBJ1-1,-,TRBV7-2,CASSHPGGNTEAFF,TGTGCCAGCAGTCACCCGGGAGGGAACACTGAAGCTTTCTTT
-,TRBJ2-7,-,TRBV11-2,CASSLRVTGHPYEQYF,TGTGCCAGCAGCTTACGCGTAACAGGTCACCCCTACGAGCAGTACTTC
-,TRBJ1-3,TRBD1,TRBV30,CAWAPSGTGTYSGNTIYF,TGTGCCTGGGCACCATCCGGGACAGGGACTTACTCTGGAAACACCATATATTTT
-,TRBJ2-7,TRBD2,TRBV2,CASSGTSRYEQYF,TGTGCCAGCAGTGGGACTAGCCGCTACGAGCAGTACTTC
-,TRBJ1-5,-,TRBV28,CASTSPRVSNQPQHF,TGTGCCAGCACCTCACCGCGAGTGAGCAATCAGCCCCAGCATTTT
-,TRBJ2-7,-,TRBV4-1,CASSQDLVHRAWYEQYF,TGCGCCAGCAGCCAAGATCTAGTACACCGTGCTTGGTACGAGCAGTACTTC
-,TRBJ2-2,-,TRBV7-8,CASSFEGNTGELFF,TGTGCCAGCAGCTTCGAGGGGAACACCGGGGAGCTGTTTTTT
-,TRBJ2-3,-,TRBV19,CASSYGGGYTDTQYF,TGTGCCAGTAGCTATGGGGGCGGCTACACAGATACGCAGTATTTT
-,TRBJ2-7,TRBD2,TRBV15,CATSREVREHYEQYF,TGTGCCACCAGCAGAGAAGTGCGGGAGCACTACGAGCAGTACTTC
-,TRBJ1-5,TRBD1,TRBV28,CASSGDRKDQPQHF,TGTGCCAGCAGTGGGGACAGGAAGGATCAGCCCCAGCATTTT
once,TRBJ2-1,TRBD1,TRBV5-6,CASSFRSRQGEWNEQFF,TGTGCCAGCAGCTTCAGGTCGCGGCAGGGGGAATGGAATGAGCAGTTCTTC
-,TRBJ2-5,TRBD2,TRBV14,CASSQVPGGETQYF,TGTGCCAGCAGCCAAGTCCCGGGAGGAGAGACCCAGTACTTC
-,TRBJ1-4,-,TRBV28,CASRKEIRRVTNEKLFF,TGTGCCAGCAGAAAGGAGATAAGGAGAGTAACTAATGAAAAACTGTTTTTT
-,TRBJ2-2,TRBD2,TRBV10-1,CASKGREAGELFF,TGCGCCAGCAAGGGGCGGGAGGCCGGGGAGCTGTTTTTT
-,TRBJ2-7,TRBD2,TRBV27,CASSPTSGTYEQYF,TGTGCCAGCAGTCCGACTAGCGGGACCTACGAGCAGTACTTC
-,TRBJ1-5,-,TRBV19,CASSIDQFFTSGSQPQHF,TGTGCCAGTAGTATAGATCAATTCTTCACGTCAGGTAGTCAGCCCCAGCATTTT
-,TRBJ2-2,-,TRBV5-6,CASRAGVTGELFF,TGTGCCAGCAGGGCAGGGGTCACCGGGGAGCTGTTTTTT